These T cell receptor beta chains were read from a single sample in a study of CD8 T cells in Susac syndrome. TCRdb itself ran the immunoSEQ multiplex PCR reads through MiXCR, one entry per CDR3 protein. The sample lists about 150,000 distinct CDR3 sequences; roughly 95% were seen once. The sequenced sample consisted of CD8+ T cells from PBMCs. The receptors here all came from a human donor with multiple sclerosis. Each CDR3 is given with its conserved first and last residue. The order of the fields is clone size, V gene, D gene, J gene, CDR3 DNA, CDR3 protein. A D gene is named only where the DNA matches it firmly. Only part of the rows carry a size: once, few, many, or a class if the clone is expanded.

>NA|TRBV5-1|TRBD1|TRBJ2-7
TGCGCCAGCAGCTTGGGACAGGGGCTATCCTACGAGCAGTACTTC
CASSLGQGLSYEQYF
>NA|TRBV27|NA|TRBJ1-5
TGTGCCGTGGGGGCAAGTCGTAATCAGCCCCAGCATTTT
CAVGASRNQPQHF
>NA|TRBV3-1|NA|TRBJ2-4
TGTGCCAGCAGAAGTACAGGGGACTCCAAAAACATTCAGTACTTC
CASRSTGDSKNIQYF
>once|TRBV6-5|NA|TRBJ2-3
TGTGCCTCCCGATCGTACGCGACAGATACGCAGTATTTT
CASRSYATDTQYF
>NA|TRBV27|NA|TRBJ2-6
TGTGCCAGCAGTTTATCCCCCGGTGTAACTGGGGCCAACGTCCTGACTTTC
CASSLSPGVTGANVLTF
>NA|TRBV30|NA|TRBJ1-1
TGTGCCTGGAGTACGGGCGCAGCGGGCACTGAAGCTTTCTTT
CAWSTGAAGTEAFF
>NA|TRBV5-1|NA|TRBJ2-1
TGCGCCAGCAGGCCAGCCCAACGCGGCCACAATGAGCAGTTCTTC
CASRPAQRGHNEQFF
>NA|TRBV7-6|NA|TRBJ1-1
TGTGCCAGCAGCTTAGGACGCAGTCGAGGGAACACTGAAGCTTTCTTT
CASSLGRSRGNTEAFF
>NA|TRBV3-1|NA|TRBJ1-1
TGTGCCAGCAGCCAAGAAAGACAGAGCATGAACACTGAAGCTTTCTTT
CASSQERQSMNTEAFF
>NA|TRBV29-1|NA|TRBJ1-1
TGCAGCGCGGCGGGAGCTTTCTTT
CSAAGAFF
>once|TRBV7-6|TRBD1|TRBJ2-5
TGTGCCAGCAGCACCTGGTCGGGACAGGGTACAGAGACCCAGTACTTC
CASSTWSGQGTETQYF
>NA|TRBV29-1|NA|TRBJ2-7
TGCAGCGTTGAGACCTCCGGGACACCCATGTCCGAGCAGTACTTC
CSVETSGTPMSEQYF
>NA|TRBV20-1|NA|TRBJ2-5
TGCAGTGCTAGAGGGGCATACCAAGAGACCCAGTACTTC
CSARGAYQETQYF
>NA|TRBV29-1|TRBD1|TRBJ1-1
TGCAGCGTTGAACCCAGGGGGGACACTGAAGCTTTCTTT
CSVEPRGDTEAFF
>once|TRBV9|NA|TRBJ2-7
TGTGCCAGCAGCGTAGAAGGCGGCTCCTACGAGCAGTACTTC
CASSVEGGSYEQYF
>NA|TRBV6-1|NA|TRBJ1-5
TGTGCCACCCTGCGGGGGCGACAGCCCCAGCATTTT
CATLRGRQPQHF
>NA|TRBV20-1|NA|TRBJ2-4
TGCAGTGCTAGACCACGGGAGACACCAGGAGAGGGGCTGATGGACATTCAGTACTTC
CSARPRETPGEGLMDIQYF
>once|TRBV5-4|NA|TRBJ1-1
TGTGCCAGCAGCTTGGATGGTTTCAACACTGAAGCTTTCTTT
CASSLDGFNTEAFF
>once|TRBV19|NA|TRBJ2-7
TGTGCCAGTAGTCCGGGACGGGACTACGAGCAGTACTTC
CASSPGRDYEQYF
>NA|TRBV14|NA|TRBJ2-1
TGTGCCAGCAGCCAAGATAGGAAGCCGTGGTCGGGAAATGAGCAGTTCTTC
CASSQDRKPWSGNEQFF
>NA|TRBV7-9|NA|TRBJ2-1
TGTGCCAGCACCAGAAATGGGGGCGCGCCGTACAATGAGCAGTTCTTC
CASTRNGGAPYNEQFF
>NA|TRBV5-6|TRBD2|TRBJ2-7
TGTGCCAGCAGTTCAGCGGGGGCGCGTATCGAGCAGTACTTC
CASSSAGARIEQYF
>NA|TRBV29-1|TRBD1|TRBJ1-1
TGCAGCGTTGAAGAGGCCGGGACAGGCGTATCTGAAGCTTTCTTT
CSVEEAGTGVSEAFF
>NA|TRBV20-1|NA|TRBJ1-2
TGCAGTGCTAGAAGACAGGAAAGTAACTATGGCTACACCTTC
CSARRQESNYGYTF
>once|TRBV20-1|NA|TRBJ1-2
TGCAGTGCTAGAGCGGGGGACTATGGCTACACCTTC
CSARAGDYGYTF
>NA|TRBV18|TRBD1|TRBJ1-5
TGTGCCAGCTCACCTGGACAGGGGAGCAATCAGCCCCAGCATTTT
CASSPGQGSNQPQHF
>NA|TRBV29-1|NA|TRBJ1-2
TGCAGCGCCTTGGTGGGGGGACTTGGCTACACCTTC
CSALVGGLGYTF
>NA|TRBV2|NA|TRBJ1-6
TGTGCCAGCAGTGAAGGGGGTCTGAGGGCCCTCCACTTT
CASSEGGLRALHF
>NA|TRBV3-1|TRBD2|TRBJ2-1
TGTGCCAGCAGCCTACCCAGCGGGGCCTGGGTTGAGCAGTTCTTC
CASSLPSGAWVEQFF
>NA|TRBV6-2/TRBV6-3|NA|TRBJ2-2
TGTGCCAGCAGTTACATGCGGGGGCTCGGGGAGCTGTTTTTT
CASSYMRGLGELFF
>NA|TRBV4-1|NA|TRBJ2-6
TGCGCCAGCAGCCAGGCCACGGTTGGGGCCAACGTCCTGACTTTC
CASSQATVGANVLTF
>NA|TRBV28|TRBD2|TRBJ2-1
TGTGCCAGCAGTTCGGTCACCGCCGGGACTAGCTTCTATGAGCAGTTCTTC
CASSSVTAGTSFYEQFF
>NA|TRBV12-3/TRBV12-4|NA|TRBJ2-1
TGTGCCAGCAGTCCGGGACCCAAATACAATGAGCAGTTCTTC
CASSPGPKYNEQFF
>NA|TRBV11-2|NA|TRBJ2-7
TGTGCCAGCAGCTCCCCTGGAACCTACGAGCAGTACTTC
CASSSPGTYEQYF
>once|TRBV30|NA|TRBJ2-7
TGTGCCTGGAGTGTCTGGGACTCAGCCTACGAGCAGTACTTC
CAWSVWDSAYEQYF
>NA|TRBV13|NA|TRBJ1-5
TGTGCCAGCAGTGACAGTAGCAATCAGCCCCAGCATTTT
CASSDSSNQPQHF
>NA|TRBV12-5|NA|TRBJ2-7
TGTGCTAGTGGTTCCGTCTACGCCCCGAACTACGAGCAGTACTTC
CASGSVYAPNYEQYF
>NA|TRBV10-3|NA|TRBJ1-5
TGTGCCATCAGTGATAGGGAGGGGGGAAATCAGCCCCAGCATTTT
CAISDREGGNQPQHF
>NA|TRBV12-3/TRBV12-4|NA|TRBJ1-1
TGTGCCAGCAGTCCTTACAGGGACGAAGCTTTCTTT
CASSPYRDEAFF
>NA|TRBV20-1|TRBD1|TRBJ1-6
TGCAGTGCTAGTGATACAGGGGGCGACTTAAGATCACCCCTCCACTTT
CSASDTGGDLRSPLHF
>NA|TRBV19|TRBD1|TRBJ2-3
TGTGCCAGTAGTATTCAGGGGGCGAGTGGGGATACGCAGTATTTT
CASSIQGASGDTQYF
>NA|TRBV27|NA|TRBJ2-3
TGTGCCAGCAATTACGGGGCTAGCACAGATACGCAGTATTTT
CASNYGASTDTQYF
>NA|TRBV29-1|TRBD1|TRBJ2-7
TGCAGCGTTGGTCCGACAGGGGCCAGTGACGAGCAGTACTTC
CSVGPTGASDEQYF
>NA|TRBV9|NA|TRBJ1-1
TGTGCCAGCAGCGTAGGAGCGGGGGGTAACACCCCGAACACTGAAGCTTTCTTT
CASSVGAGGNTPNTEAFF
>NA|TRBV5-6|TRBD2|TRBJ2-1
TGTGCCAGCAGTCTCGGGACTAGCGGCTACAATGAGCAGTTCTTC
CASSLGTSGYNEQFF
>NA|TRBV20-1|NA|TRBJ2-5
TGCAGTGCTGGAAGCCAAGAGACCCAGTACTTC
CSAGSQETQYF
>NA|TRBV30|NA|TRBJ1-5
TGTGCCTGGAGTGTGAGGGGCAATCAGCCCCAGCATTTT
CAWSVRGNQPQHF
>once|TRBV19|NA|TRBJ2-7
TGTGCCAGTAAGCGGGACAACTCCTACGAGCAGTACTTC
CASKRDNSYEQYF
>NA|TRBV29-1|NA|TRBJ2-2
TGCAGCGTTGAAGAATCTAACACCGGGGAGCTGTTTTTT
CSVEESNTGELFF
>NA|TRBV30|TRBD1|TRBJ2-5
TGTGCCTGGAAGCCGGGACAGATGTCCCAGGGGCAGTACTTC
CAWKPGQMSQGQYF
>NA|TRBV29-1|NA|TRBJ2-1
TGCAGCGTTCAGGAGGGGGGCAATGAGCAGTTCTTC
CSVQEGGNEQFF
>NA|TRBV18|NA|TRBJ2-7
TGTGCCAGCTCACCATTAACATTGAGCTCCTACGAGCAGTACTTC
CASSPLTLSSYEQYF
>NA|TRBV12-5|NA|TRBJ2-3
TGTGCTAGTGGTTTGGTCGGGTTACAAAGGCGCACAGATACGCAGTATTTT
CASGLVGLQRRTDTQYF
>NA|TRBV6-5|NA|TRBJ1-3
TGTGCCAGCAGGTTGGACGACGGTTCTGGAAACACCATATATTTT
CASRLDDGSGNTIYF
>NA|TRBV9|NA|TRBJ1-1
TGTGCCAGCAGCGTAGGTCCGGGTCTGAACACTGAAGCTTTCTTT
CASSVGPGLNTEAFF
>NA|TRBV30|TRBD2|TRBJ2-1
TGTGCCTGGATTCCAAGGCGGGGGGAGTATGAGCAGTTCTTC
CAWIPRRGEYEQFF